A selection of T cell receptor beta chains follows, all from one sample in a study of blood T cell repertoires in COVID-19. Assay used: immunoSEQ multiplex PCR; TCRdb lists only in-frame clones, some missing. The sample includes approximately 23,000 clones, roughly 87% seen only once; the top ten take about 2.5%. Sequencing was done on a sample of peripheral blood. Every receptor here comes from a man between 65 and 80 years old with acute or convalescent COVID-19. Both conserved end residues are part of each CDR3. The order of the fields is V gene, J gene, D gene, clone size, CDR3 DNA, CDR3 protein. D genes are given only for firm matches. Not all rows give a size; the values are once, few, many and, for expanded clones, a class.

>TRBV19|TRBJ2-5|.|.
TGTGCCACGGCATTCGGCGGGGGCCCCCCCAGTGAGGAGACCCAGTACTTC
CATAFGGGPPSEETQYF
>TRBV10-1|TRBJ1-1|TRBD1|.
TGCGCCAGCGGGGGACAGGGAGGCCCAGCTTTCTTT
CASGGQGGPAFF
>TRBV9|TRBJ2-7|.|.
TGTGCCAGCAGCGCAAGGACGGGGGATGCCTACGAGCAGTACTTC
CASSARTGDAYEQYF
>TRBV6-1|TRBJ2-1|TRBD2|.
TGTGCCAGCAGTGCCTCCTTAGGTAGCGGGAGTGAAAATGAGCAGTTCTTC
CASSASLGSGSENEQFF
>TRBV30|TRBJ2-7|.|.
TGTGCCTGCAGGATAAACTCCTACGAGCAGTACTTC
CACRINSYEQYF
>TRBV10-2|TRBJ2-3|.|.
TGCGCCAGTCAAGACAAAGGGGTTTGGACAGATACGCAGTATTTT
CASQDKGVWTDTQYF
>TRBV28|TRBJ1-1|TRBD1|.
TGTGCCAGCAGTACGACAGGGGGAGCTTTCTTT
CASSTTGGAFF
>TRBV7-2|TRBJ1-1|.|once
TGTGCCAGCAGCTTACAGGCGACAGACAACACTGAAGCTTTCTTT
CASSLQATDNTEAFF
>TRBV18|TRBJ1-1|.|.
TGTGCCAGCTCACCGGCTTCGGGGAACACTGAAGCTTTCTTT
CASSPASGNTEAFF
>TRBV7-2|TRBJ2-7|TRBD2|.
TGTGCCAGCAGCTTATCGTCGGGAGGGCACTACGAGCAGTACTTC
CASSLSSGGHYEQYF
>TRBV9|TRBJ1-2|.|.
TGTGCCAGCAGCTTTAGGCCCCAGGGCGACGGCTACACCTTC
CASSFRPQGDGYTF
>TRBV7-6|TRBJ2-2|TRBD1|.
TGTGCCAGCAGCCCCCGGGGACAGGAGAACACCGGGGAGCTGTTTTTT
CASSPRGQENTGELFF
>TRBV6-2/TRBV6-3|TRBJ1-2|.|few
TGTGCCAGCAGCCTTGGACTAATCTATGGCTACACCTTC
CASSLGLIYGYTF
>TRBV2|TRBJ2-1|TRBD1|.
TGTGCCAGCAGGCGCCGGGACAGTTTAGACCACAATGAGCAGTTCTTC
CASRRRDSLDHNEQFF
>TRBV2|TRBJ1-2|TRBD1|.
TGTGCCAGCAAAGACAGGGTGTGGCCCTATGGCTACACCTTC
CASKDRVWPYGYTF
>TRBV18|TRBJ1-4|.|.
TGTGCCAGCTCACCCAACAGGGTCCGGGCTAATGAAAAACTGTTTTTT
CASSPNRVRANEKLFF
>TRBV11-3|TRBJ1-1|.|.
TGTGCCAGCAGTGGACAGCTGAACACTGAAGCTTTCTTT
CASSGQLNTEAFF
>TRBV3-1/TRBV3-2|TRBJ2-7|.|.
TGTGCCAGCAGCCAAGTAAACGAGCAGTACTTC
CASSQVNEQYF
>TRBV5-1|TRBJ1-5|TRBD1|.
TGCGCCAGCAGCCCTGGGACAGGGGTTCAGCCCCAGCATTTT
CASSPGTGVQPQHF
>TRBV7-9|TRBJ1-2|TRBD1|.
TGTGCCAGCAGCTTAGGGACAGGGGATGGCTACACCTTC
CASSLGTGDGYTF
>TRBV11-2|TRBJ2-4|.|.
TGTGCCAGCAGCCGAGGGGACACTATCCTTCTAGCCAAAAACATTCAGTACTTC
CASSRGDTILLAKNIQYF
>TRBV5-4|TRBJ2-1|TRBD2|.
TGTGCCAGCAGCACCGCGGGACTAGTTACTAATGAGCAGTTCTTC
CASSTAGLVTNEQFF
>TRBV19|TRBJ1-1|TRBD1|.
TGTGCCAGTGGTGCCGGGACAGGGTTCACTGAAGCTTTCTTT
CASGAGTGFTEAFF
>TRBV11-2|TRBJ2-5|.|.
TGTGCCAGCAGCTTAGTCCTCCGGGAACAAGAGACCCAGTACTTC
CASSLVLREQETQYF
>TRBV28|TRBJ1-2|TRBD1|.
TGTGCCAGCAGTACCCCGGGGCAGGGGGAGAATGGCTACACCTTC
CASSTPGQGENGYTF
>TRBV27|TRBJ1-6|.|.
TGTGCCTCCCGGGACATTCGGGGCGACAATTCACCCCTCCACTTT
CASRDIRGDNSPLHF
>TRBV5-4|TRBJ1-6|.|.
TGTGCCAGCAGCTTGGGTACAGCCAGTAATTCACCCCTCCACTTT
CASSLGTASNSPLHF
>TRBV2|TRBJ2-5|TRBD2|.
TGTGCCAGCAGTAGCGGGGGGGAGAAGACCCAGTACTTC
CASSSGGEKTQYF
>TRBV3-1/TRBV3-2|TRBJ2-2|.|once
TGTGCCAGCAGCCAAAAACCGGGACTTGTAGTCGCGAACACCGGGGAGCTGTTTTTT
CASSQKPGLVVANTGELFF
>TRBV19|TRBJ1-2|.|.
TGTGCCAGTAATACCGGCAGCCTAGGGGACTATGGCTACACCTTC
CASNTGSLGDYGYTF
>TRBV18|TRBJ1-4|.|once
TGTGCCAGCTCACCCGACAGAAATGAAAAACTGTTTTTT
CASSPDRNEKLFF
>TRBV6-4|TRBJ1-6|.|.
TGTGCCAGCAGTCCCGAGGGGGGGCTATCACCCCTCCACTTT
CASSPEGGLSPLHF
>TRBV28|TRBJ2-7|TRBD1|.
TGTGCCAGCAGTCCCGACAGGGCCACTAAAATAGTACGCGGGCAGTACTTC
CASSPDRATKIVRGQYF
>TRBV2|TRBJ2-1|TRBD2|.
TGTGCCAGCAGAAACCGAGGACTAGGCGTGGGAGTCTTC
CASRNRGLGVGVF
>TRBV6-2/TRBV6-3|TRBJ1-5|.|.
TGTGCCAGCAGCAGACCCTGGGGAGGCAATCAGCCCCAGCATTTT
CASSRPWGGNQPQHF
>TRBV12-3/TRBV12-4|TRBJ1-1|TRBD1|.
TGTGCCAGCAGAAAACAGGGGGAAACTGAAGCTTTCTTT
CASRKQGETEAFF
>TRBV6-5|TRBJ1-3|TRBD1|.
TGTGCCAGCAGCAGGGGGTCCTCTGGAAACACCATATATTTT
CASSRGSSGNTIYF
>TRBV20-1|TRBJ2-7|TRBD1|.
TGCAGTGCTAGTGCCGGGACAGCCTCCTACGAGCAGTACTTC
CSASAGTASYEQYF
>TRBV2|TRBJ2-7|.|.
TGTGCCAGCAGTATGACAAGCTACGAGCAGTACTTC
CASSMTSYEQYF
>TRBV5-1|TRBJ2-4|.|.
TGCGCCAGCAGCTTGGGGGACTTAGCCAAAAACATTCAGTACTTC
CASSLGDLAKNIQYF
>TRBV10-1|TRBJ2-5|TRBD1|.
TGCGCCAGCAGTCGGGACAGCCAAGAGACCCAGTACTTC
CASSRDSQETQYF
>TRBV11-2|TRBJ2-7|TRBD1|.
TGTGCCAGCAGCTGGGACAGGGAAGTTTTTGGGCAGTACTTC
CASSWDREVFGQYF